This T cell receptor beta chain was recorded in a study of cytomegalovirus exposure and HLA in healthy donors. Deletions cut 7 bases from V and 2 bases from J, with 11 bases between. The CDR3 runs 13 residues. Germline CDR1 reads SGHAT; CDR2 reads FQNNGV. Researchers ran the PCR with 60 Vbeta and 13 Jbeta primers. TCRdb keeps only in-frame clones here, not all; method: immunoSEQ multiplex PCR. The listing records around 75,000 clones. The chain carries TRBV11-2 and TRBJ1-2; possibly TRBD1 for D (6 bases). Sequencing was performed on PBMCs. This TCR came from a man aged 45-65 years in good health and CMV-seropositive. The CDR3 region is CASKGGQNYGYTF. CDR3 nucleotide sequence: TGTGCCAGCAAGGGCGGACAGAACTATGGCTACACCTTC.